The present T cell receptor (beta chain) was sequenced within a study of OX40 agonist ivuxolimab in advanced cancers. Study-wide context: The group had a mean age of around 60 years, ranged from about 23 to 85, and was approximately 81% male. Study-wide results and limits: On average, a greater number of expanded clones characterised CD8+ T cells relative to CD4+. Antigen targets of the expanded peripheral T cells went undetermined. Both blood CD4+ and CD8+ T cells showed clonal growth by week 6 at 0.1 to 3.0 mg/kg.

Germline V gene data show CDR1 as MDHEN and CDR2 as SYDVKM. The CDR3 length is 13 residues. Trimming left V 2 bases short and J 8 bases short, with 12 bases between. Generated by immunoSEQ multiplex PCR, the TCRdb table keeps only in-frame clones and is missing some. The sample lists around 20,000 clones; over 60% were seen once. This clone was recorded a few times. Its antigen is still unknown. V gene TRBV28 combines with J gene TRBJ1-2; D remains unclear. The sequenced sample was CD4+ or CD8+ T cells sorted from blood, obtained in a trial of the OX40 agonist ivuxolimab. The sequence was obtained from an adult with an advanced solid tumor such as melanoma, head and neck, liver or kidney cancer. The CDR3 loop is CASSLGPPRGYTF. CDR3 DNA sequence: TGTGCCAGCAGTTTAGGCCCCCCGAGGGGCTACACCTTC.